A selection of T cell receptor beta chains follows, all from one sample in a study of blood T cell repertoires in COVID-19. Data came from immunoSEQ multiplex PCR; TCRdb stores just in-frame clones and leaves some out. The table includes around 500,000 clones, over 75% detected once. The sequenced material came from PBMCs or T cells enriched from blood (not recorded which). The receptors derive from a woman between 40 and 50 years old who had recovered from COVID-19. The CDR3 runs from the conserved cysteine through the conserved F or W. Clone size is not always given. Where it is, it says once, few, many or a class for expanded clones.

j_call clone_size v_call cdr3_aa
TRBJ1-2 - TRBV18 CASSPPSFADVEERGYTF
TRBJ1-2 - TRBV12-3/TRBV12-4 CASSPAEGSGYTF
TRBJ1-1 once TRBV4-3 CASSQSLTGVSEAFF
TRBJ2-3 - TRBV25-1 CASSDDRGRPDTQYF
TRBJ2-1 - TRBV15 CATSIGIAGEGHRYNEQFF
TRBJ1-1 - TRBV28 CASSLYDSGTEAFF
TRBJ2-5 - TRBV4-3 CASSQEEVEGVYQETQYF
TRBJ1-2 - TRBV6-2/TRBV6-3 CASSDRDRNNYGYTF
TRBJ2-5 - TRBV2 CASSYLDFQETQYF
TRBJ1-2 - TRBV10-3 CAIRGTDRTNSNYGYTF
TRBJ2-7 - TRBV27 CASSLSVSSYEQYF
TRBJ2-1 - TRBV29-1 CSASGTSAYNEQFF
TRBJ2-7 - TRBV19 CASSTPGLAGETYEQYF
TRBJ2-7 - TRBV29-1 CSAVYQGYGEQYF
TRBJ2-1 - TRBV6-2/TRBV6-3 CASSFTGQLSSYNEQFF
TRBJ1-1 - TRBV27 CASGNRGEAFF
TRBJ2-7 - TRBV19 CASSKQGAYEQYF
TRBJ2-3 - TRBV5-4 CASSLNRGTDTQYF
TRBJ1-3 - TRBV7-8 CASSFSRQGVSGNTIYF
TRBJ2-3 - TRBV5-1 CASTYGQARDTQYF
TRBJ1-2 - TRBV24-1 CATSDYRGQGYTF
TRBJ1-3 - TRBV7-2 CASSTQGRDTIYF
TRBJ1-4 - TRBV6-1 CASSESFGTGTGEKLFF
TRBJ2-1 - TRBV7-2 CASSLGTGDEQFF
TRBJ2-1 - TRBV11-3 CASSYSEQFF
TRBJ2-7 once TRBV6-2/TRBV6-3 CASSLLAGVAHEQYF
TRBJ1-1 - TRBV5-1 CASSRLQGMHTEAFF
TRBJ2-3 - TRBV2 CASSEALAGVGTQYF
TRBJ1-1 - TRBV7-2 CASSPGSLNTEAFF
TRBJ1-2 - TRBV11-2 CASSPRGDTFGYTF
TRBJ1-3 - TRBV11-3 CASSLERQNTIYF
TRBJ1-1 - TRBV13 CASSLEDRGTEAFF
TRBJ2-7 - TRBV7-9 CASSLAGAAYEQYF
TRBJ2-1 - TRBV11-2 CASSLVAGPLNEQFF
TRBJ1-5 few TRBV30 CAWSSGRIKPQHF
TRBJ2-7 - TRBV7-6 CASSPYLQGDYEQYF
TRBJ2-7 - TRBV4-1 CASSQGRGSYEQYF
TRBJ2-1 - TRBV30 CAWSVAGTSRYNEQFF
TRBJ1-1 - TRBV18 CASSPLQDTEAFF
TRBJ1-1 - TRBV30 CAWIPQALDTEAFF
TRBJ1-3 - TRBV7-9 CASWVWEGYSGNTIYF
TRBJ1-2 - TRBV29-1 CSVSAAGGGFF
TRBJ1-6 - TRBV19 CASRGGQNNNSPLHF
TRBJ1-1 once TRBV10-3 CAISEVAGFKSEAFF
TRBJ2-7 - TRBV11-2 CASSYGSGSYEQYF
TRBJ2-7 - TRBV4-3 CASSQDRGGSGYEQYF
TRBJ2-1 once TRBV27 CASSLSQSSYNEQFF
TRBJ2-1 - TRBV28 CASSLSSSGSYNEQFF
TRBJ1-1 - TRBV5-1 CASSLTPGGNTEAFF
TRBJ1-1 once TRBV4-1 CASSRGTGVMNTEAFF